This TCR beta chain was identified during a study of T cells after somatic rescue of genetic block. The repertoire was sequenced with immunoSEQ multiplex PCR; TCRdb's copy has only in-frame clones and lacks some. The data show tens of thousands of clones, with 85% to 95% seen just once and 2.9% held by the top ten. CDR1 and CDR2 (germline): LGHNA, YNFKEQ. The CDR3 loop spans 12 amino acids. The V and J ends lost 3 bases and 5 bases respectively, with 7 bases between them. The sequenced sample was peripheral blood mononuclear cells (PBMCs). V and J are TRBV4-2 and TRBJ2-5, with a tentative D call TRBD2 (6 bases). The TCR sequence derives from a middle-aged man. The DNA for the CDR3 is TGTGCCAGCAGCCAGGAGGGGGAGACCCAGTACTTC. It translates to CASSQEGETQYF.